This section outlines one T cell receptor (beta chain) sequence together with its context. Antigen: not known. This record comes from a study of cytomegalovirus exposure and HLA in healthy donors. Study information: In an earlier analysis, 95 million to 140 million unique TCR beta sequences were found from approximately 170 million T cells.

This CDR3 is built from 16 residues. The junction had 9 bases not matched to a gene; V was cut back by 1 base and J by 4 bases. The germline CDR1 and CDR2 sequences are SGHTA and FQGNSA. PCR used 60 Vbeta primers and 13 Jbeta primers. TCRdb's copy holds only in-frame clones and misses some; the assay was immunoSEQ multiplex PCR. Of about 65,000 clones listed, 70% to 85% are singletons. General study points: It has been reported that TCR beta sequences accurately predicted the HLA-A and HLA-B alleles of most subjects.

The sequenced sample consisted of PBMCs. The genes are TRBV7-2 and TRBJ1-1; 7 nucleotides align to TRBD1. The TCR was taken from a girl under 18 in good health and CMV-seropositive. The CDR3 nucleotides read TGTGCCAGCAGCTTAGGTGCAGGGGGTTGGAGCACTGAAGCTTTCTTT. This translates into CASSLGAGGWSTEAFF. The full variable domain, in which reference TRBV7-2 and TRBJ1-1 provide the parts outside the CDR3, is GAGVSQSPSNKVTEKGKDVELRCDPISGHTALYWYRQSLGQGLEFLIYFQGNSAPDKSGLPSDRFSAERTGGSVSTLTIQRTQQEDSAVYLCASSLGAGGWSTEAFFGQGTRLTVV.